Presented here are 31 T cell receptor beta chains from one specimen sequenced in a study of shared clonotypes between healthy human individuals. This table comes from immunoSEQ multiplex PCR, and its TCRdb copy is limited to in-frame clones, with some not included. In the table there are millions of clones, 85% to 95% of which are singletons. The specimen was naive CD4+ T cells sorted from blood. Sample subset: CD45RA+ positively selected. The receptors come from a man aged 18-30 years in good health.

The chain couples TRBV2 to TRBJ1-4; no reliable D call. Germline values: CDR1 SNHLY, CDR2 FYNNEI. The CDR3 runs to 14 residues. V was trimmed by 6 bases and J by 3 bases, leaving 11 bases between them. This CDR3 is CASSEWASNEKLFF. CDR3 nucleotide sequence: TGTGCCAGCAGCGAGTGGGCATCTAATGAAAAACTGTTTTTT.

In its sample, this clone was seen once. The rearrangement links TRBV9 to TRBJ2-7; possible D gene TRBD2, 5 bases. V was pared by 1 base and J by 3 bases, with 11 bases between. The CDR3 runs to 14 residues. Looked up from germline, CDR1 is SGDLS and CDR2 is YYNGEE. CDR3 amino acids: CASSVMDFGYEQYF. The CDR3 region has the DNA TGTGCCAGCAGCGTAATGGACTTCGGCTACGAGCAGTACTTC.

V and J are TRBV13 and TRBJ1-5; 8 bases line up with TRBD1. V was pared by 5 bases and J by 2 bases, with 8 bases of the junction left unmatched. Germline assignment: CDR1 PRHDT and CDR2 FYEKMQ (reference sequence). This CDR3 region has 16 residues. In nucleotides, the CDR3 is TGTGCCAGCAGCGTGGACAGGGTTAGCGGCAATCAGCCCCAGCATTTT. Its protein product is CASSVDRVSGNQPQHF. The variable domain in full, completed from reference TRBV13 and TRBJ1-5, reads AAGVIQSPRHLIKEKRETATLKCYPIPRHDTVYWYQQGPGQDPQFLISFYEKMQSDKGSIPDRFSAQQFSDYHSELNMSSLELGDSALYFCASSVDRVSGNQPQHFGDGTRLSIL.

The rearrangement joins TRBV6-5 to TRBJ1-4; tentative D call: TRBD1 (5 bases). Trimming pared 6 bases from V and 7 bases from J, leaving 15 bases between. CDR1 and CDR2 from the germline V gene are MNHEY and SVGAGI. The CDR3 has 14 amino acids. The CDR3 DNA reads as TGTGCCAGCAGCCTGGAGGGGCGGCGTGAAAAACTGTTTTTT. It yields the protein CASSLEGRREKLFF.

J is TRBJ1-2 and V is TRBV29-1; 7 bases align to TRBD1. Per the germline V gene, CDR1 is SQVTM and CDR2 is ANQGSEA. The ends lost 2 bases at V and 5 bases at J; junction bases unmatched: 8. The CDR3 covers 14 residues. The CDR3 DNA sequence: TGCAGCGTTGAATCTCCGGGACAGAGGTATGGCTACACCTTC. Protein product: CSVESPGQRYGYTF.

The CDR3 DNA is TGTGCCAGCAGTGATTTCGGATCCGCGACGCGGGAGCAGTACTTC. Protein: CASSDFGSATREQYF. This chain connects TRBV6-1 to TRBJ2-7; D ambiguous. The CDR3 loop spans 15 amino acids. Germline CDR1 is MNHNS and CDR2 is SASEGT. V was pared by 3 bases and J by 7 bases, with 19 bases between.

V gene TRBV6-5 combines with J gene TRBJ1-5, with D maybe TRBD1 (6 bases). The CDR3 has 14 amino acids. The germline gives CDR1 MNHEY, CDR2 SVGAGI. Between the trimmed V and J ends, which lost 6 bases and 3 bases, there was a span of 12 bases. CDR3 coding DNA: TGTGCCAGCAGGGACACAGGGTACAATCAGCCCCAGCATTTT. It translates to CASRDTGYNQPQHF.

V usage is TRBV28 and J usage is TRBJ2-1; D not resolved. With 8 bases removed from V and 6 bases from J, the gap between germline ends came to 8 bases. The CDR3 length is 11 residues. Germline V lookup: CDR1 MDHEN, CDR2 SYDVKM. CDR3 DNA sequence: TGTGCCAGCCATTGGGGCAATGAGCAGTTCTTC. It codes for CASHWGNEQFF.

The CDR3 here is CASSGRSAGNQPQHF. CDR3 nucleotide sequence: TGTGCCAGCAGTGGGCGAAGCGCGGGGAATCAGCCCCAGCATTTT. The chain is built from TRBV2 and TRBJ1-5; D not resolved. Trimming removed 4 bases from V and 4 bases from J, with 14 bases in between. Germline CDR1 and CDR2: SNHLY and FYNNEI. The CDR3 is 15 residues long.

The V and J genes are TRBV7-9 and TRBJ2-7; D unclear. This CDR3 spans 13 amino acids. Germline lookup yields CDR1 SEHNR and CDR2 FQNEAQ (reference sequence). Trimming took 0 bases from V and 7 from J, leaving 10 bases between them. In DNA form, the CDR3 reads TGTGCCAGCAGCTTAGCGGACCATGGGGAGCAGTACTTC. It codes for CASSLADHGEQYF.

This sequence joins TRBV10-3 and TRBJ1-2; 7 positions agree with TRBD1. Germline V gene data show CDR1 as ENHRY and CDR2 as SYGVKD. V lost 5 bases and J lost 8; bases outside the gene matches: 5. The length of the CDR3 is 12 residues. This chain's CDR3 is CAISKDREGYTF. For the CDR3, the DNA is TGTGCCATCAGTAAAGACAGGGAGGGCTACACCTTC.

CDR3 sequence reads: CASSGQKIYNEQFF. CDR3 sequence (DNA): TGTGCCAGCAGCGGACAGAAAATTTACAATGAGCAGTTCTTC. The chain is built from TRBV6-1 and TRBJ2-1; tentatively, D is TRBD1 (6 bases). Trimming took 6 bases from V and 4 from J, leaving 13 bases between them. Germline V lookup: CDR1 MNHNS, CDR2 SASEGT. The CDR3 has 14 amino acids.

The rearrangement uses TRBV29-1 and TRBJ2-5, with TRBD2 as a possible D gene (5 bases). Trimming pared 6 bases from V and 0 bases from J, leaving 8 bases between. Germline V gene lookup returns CDR1 SQVTM and CDR2 ANQGSEA. The CDR3 has 12 amino acids. Here the CDR3 DNA reads TGCAGCGTGCTAGCCTACCAAGAGACCCAGTACTTC. It translates to CSVLAYQETQYF.

V is TRBV10-3 and J is TRBJ2-3, with 8 bases fitting TRBD2. The CDR3 has 16 amino acids. Trimming removed 4 bases from V and 2 bases from J; junction bases left unmatched: 8. Germline CDR1 and CDR2: ENHRY and SYGVKD. CDR3 protein: CAISGGSGDITDTQYF. The CDR3 DNA is TGTGCCATCAGTGGAGGTAGCGGGGATATCACAGATACGCAGTATTTT.

The CDR3 sequence is CASSLVPGSSPLHF. The CDR3 DNA reads as TGTGCCAGCAGCTTAGTCCCGGGGTCTTCACCCCTCCACTTT. The chain links TRBV7-2 to TRBJ1-6; D gene unclear. The CDR3 has 14 residues. Looked up from germline, CDR1 is SGHTA and CDR2 is FQGNSA. V was pared by 1 base and J by 9 bases, with 10 bases between.

The J gene is TRBJ2-1, the V gene TRBV7-9, with D possibly TRBD2 on 5 matching bases. Per the germline V gene, CDR1 is SEHNR and CDR2 is FQNEAQ (reference sequence). V lost 5 bases to trimming and J lost 0 bases, with 8 bases between them. The CDR3 is 14 amino acids. Here the CDR3 reads CASSITSSYNEQFF. CDR3 in DNA: TGTGCCAGCAGCATCACTAGCTCCTACAATGAGCAGTTCTTC. The full variable domain, its missing parts supplied by reference TRBV7-9 and TRBJ2-1, is DTGVSQNPRHKITKRGQNVTFRCDPISEHNRLYWYRQTLGQGPEFLTYFQNEAQLEKSRLLSDRFSAERPKGSFSTLEIQRTEQGDSAMYLCASSITSSYNEQFFGPGTRLTVL.

The chain links TRBV29-1 to TRBJ2-1; D might be TRBD1 (5 bases). CDR1 and CDR2 (germline): SQVTM, ANQGSEA. V was cut by 2 bases and J by 16 bases, with 18 bases left in between. The CDR3 runs to 12 residues. The CDR3 reads CSVESGNGVGFF. CDR3 coding DNA: TGCAGCGTTGAATCAGGGAATGGGGTGGGTTTCTTC.

The genes are TRBV29-1 and TRBJ2-7; 7 nucleotides line up with TRBD2. CDR1 and CDR2 from the germline V gene are SQVTM and ANQGSEA. The CDR3 has 13 residues. With V trimmed by 4 bases and J by 2 bases, 5 bases remained unmatched. CDR3 sequence reads: CSVARTRTYEQYF. The CDR3 nucleotides read TGCAGCGTTGCAAGGACTAGAACCTACGAGCAGTACTTC.

V usage is TRBV4-1 and J usage is TRBJ2-1; TRBD2 matches 8 bases. From germline, CDR1 is MGHRA and CDR2 YSYEKL. CDR3 size: 16 residues. Trimming removed 0 bases from V and 4 bases from J; junction bases left unmatched: 5. The CDR3 sequence: CASSQDSSGSYNEQFF. The CDR3 nucleotides are TGCGCCAGCAGCCAAGATTCCAGCGGGAGTTACAATGAGCAGTTCTTC.

This clone has just one count. CDR3 nucleotides: TGTGCCAGCAGCGCCGGGACTGCGACCGGGGAGCTGTTTTTT. This sequence encodes CASSAGTATGELFF. The chain is built from TRBV9 and TRBJ2-2, with D perhaps matching TRBD2 (6 bases). The CDR3 runs 14 residues. Trimming left V 3 bases short and J 5 bases short, with 11 bases between. The germline CDR1 and CDR2 sequences are SGDLS and YYNGEE.

The rearrangement uses TRBV10-2 and TRBJ1-2, with TRBD1 matching over 9 bases. The CDR3 is 16 amino acids. Germline V lookup: CDR1 WSHSY, CDR2 SAAADI. J was trimmed by 5 bases and V by 1 base; bases with no gene match: 8. The CDR3 here is CASSEFWTGDLYGYTF. The DNA for the CDR3 is TGCGCCAGCAGTGAGTTTTGGACAGGGGACCTTTATGGCTACACCTTC.

The J gene is TRBJ2-1, the V gene TRBV5-1; D call uncertain. The CDR3 is made up of 15 amino acids. The ends were cut back, 7 bases at V and 2 bases at J, with 16 bases in the middle. CDR1 SGHRS and CDR2 YFSETQ come from the germline V gene. CDR3 region: CASARRAITYNEQFF. The CDR3, as DNA: TGCGCCAGCGCGAGGAGAGCAATAACCTACAATGAGCAGTTCTTC.

The chain carries TRBV29-1 and TRBJ2-2, with a tentative D call TRBD1 (6 bases). The CDR3 spans 13 residues. The V end was cut by 5 bases, the J end by 3 bases, with 10 bases between. Per the germline V gene, CDR1 is SQVTM and CDR2 is ANQGSEA. The CDR3, as DNA: TGCAGCGTTCACAGGGCCGACACCGGGGAGCTGTTTTTT. This sequence encodes CSVHRADTGELFF.

V usage is TRBV29-1 and J usage is TRBJ2-3; possibly TRBD2 for D (5 bases). The CDR3 contains 14 residues. V was cut by 0 bases and J by 1 base, with 8 bases left in between. Germline V gene lookup returns CDR1 SQVTM and CDR2 ANQGSEA. The CDR3 spells CSVEEWGGTDTQYF. The CDR3 DNA reads TGCAGCGTTGAAGAGTGGGGAGGCACAGATACGCAGTATTTT.

The chain is built from TRBV10-3 and TRBJ2-7; a weak D match, TRBD1 (6 bases). V dropped 2 bases and J dropped 4 bases, with 12 bases sitting between them. CDR3 length equals 14 residues. From germline, CDR1 is ENHRY and CDR2 SYGVKD. CDR3 amino acids: CAISEPLRGYEQYF. The CDR3 nucleotides are TGTGCCATCAGTGAGCCCCTCAGGGGATACGAGCAGTACTTC.

The chain recombines TRBV5-5 with TRBJ2-1, with 9 nucleotides matching TRBD1. The germline CDR1 and CDR2 sequences are SGHKS and YYEKEE (reference sequence). V shed 3 bases and J 4 bases; nucleotides not matched to a gene: 5. There are 15 residues in the CDR3. This CDR3 is CASSWGQGPYNEQFF. Here the CDR3 DNA reads TGTGCCAGCAGCTGGGGACAGGGCCCTTACAATGAGCAGTTCTTC.

About this clone: Other DNA sequences of this sample code for an identical CDR3. This chain connects TRBV28 to TRBJ2-6; D is uncertain. Germline assignment: CDR1 MDHEN and CDR2 SYDVKM. V lost 6 bases and J lost 0, with 6 bases in between. The CDR3 has 14 amino acids. CDR3 sequence (DNA): TGTGCCAGCAGCCCGAGCTCTGGGGCCAACGTCCTGACTTTC. It yields the protein CASSPSSGANVLTF.

The chain combines TRBV28 with TRBJ1-1, with TRBD1 as a possible D gene (6 bases). In germline, CDR1 is MDHEN, CDR2 SYDVKM. The CDR3 spans 15 residues. Trimming pared 6 bases from V and 1 base from J, leaving 15 bases between. Written as DNA, the CDR3 is TGTGCCAGCAGGACAGGCCTGGGGGCGAACACTGAAGCTTTCTTT. This translates into CASRTGLGANTEAFF.

The rearrangement uses TRBV29-1 and TRBJ1-2, with a weak D call TRBD1 (5 bases). The CDR3 spans 13 residues. Germline CDR1 reads SQVTM; CDR2 reads ANQGSEA. The V end was cut by 3 bases, the J end by 5 bases, with 13 bases between. The CDR3 DNA follows: TGCAGCGTTGACGGGGCGAGTAAATATGGCTACACCTTC. This translates into CSVDGASKYGYTF.

V and J are TRBV19 and TRBJ1-5; TRBD1 matches at 7 bases. This CDR3 is 15 amino acids long. Unmatched junction bases numbered 6, after V lost 3 bases and J lost 4 bases. The germline V gene encodes CDR1 LNHDA and CDR2 SQIVND (reference sequence). CDR3: CASSIQYRGNQPQHF. The CDR3 DNA is TGTGCCAGTAGTATCCAATACAGGGGTAATCAGCCCCAGCATTTT. The complete variable domain, with remaining parts taken from reference TRBV19 and TRBJ1-5, reads DGGITQSPKYLFRKEGQNVTLSCEQNLNHDAMYWYRQDPGQGLRLIYYSQIVNDFQKGDIAEGYSVSREKKESFPLTVTSAQKNPTAFYLCASSIQYRGNQPQHFGDGTRLSIL.

The chain recombines TRBV5-1 with TRBJ2-1; 7 bases are shared with TRBD1. The CDR3 sequence is 15 residues long. The germline V gene has CDR1 SGHRS and CDR2 YFSETQ. The junction had 11 bases not matched to a gene; V was cut back by 4 bases and J by 7 bases. In DNA, the CDR3 is TGCGCCAGCAGCAGGAAGGACAGGTCGGGGAATGAGCAGTTCTTC. Protein product: CASSRKDRSGNEQFF. Based on the CDR3 plus reference TRBV5-1 and TRBJ2-1, the full variable domain is KAGVTQTPRYLIKTRGQQVTLSCSPISGHRSVSWYQQTPGQGLQFLFEYFSETQRNKGNFPGRFSGRQFSNSRSEMNVSTLELGDSALYLCASSRKDRSGNEQFFGPGTRLTVL.